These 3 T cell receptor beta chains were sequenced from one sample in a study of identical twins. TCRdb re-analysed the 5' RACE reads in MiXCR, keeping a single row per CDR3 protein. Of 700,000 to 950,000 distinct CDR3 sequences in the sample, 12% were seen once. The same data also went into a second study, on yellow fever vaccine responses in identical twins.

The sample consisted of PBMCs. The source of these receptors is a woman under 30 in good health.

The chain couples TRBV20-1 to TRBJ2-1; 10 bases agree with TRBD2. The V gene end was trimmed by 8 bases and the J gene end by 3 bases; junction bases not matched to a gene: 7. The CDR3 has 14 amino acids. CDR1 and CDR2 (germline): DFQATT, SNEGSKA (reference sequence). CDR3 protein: CSHIAGGFYNEQFF. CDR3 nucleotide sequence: TGCAGTCACATAGCGGGAGGTTTCTACAATGAGCAGTTCTTC.

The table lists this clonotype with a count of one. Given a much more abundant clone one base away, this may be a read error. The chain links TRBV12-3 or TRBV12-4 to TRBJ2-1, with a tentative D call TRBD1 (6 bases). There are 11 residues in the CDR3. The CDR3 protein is CASSYVGGWGF. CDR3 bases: TGTGCCAGCAGTTACGTAGGGGGTTGGGGCTTC.

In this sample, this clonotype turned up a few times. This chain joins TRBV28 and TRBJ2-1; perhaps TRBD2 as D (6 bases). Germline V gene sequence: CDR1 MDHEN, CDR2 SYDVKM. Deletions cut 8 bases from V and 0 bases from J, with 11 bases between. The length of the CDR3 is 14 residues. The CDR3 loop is CASRGASSYNEQFF. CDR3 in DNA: TGTGCCAGCCGCGGGGCGAGCTCCTACAATGAGCAGTTCTTC.